Listed below are T cell receptor beta chains from one sample, sequenced in a study of beta chain features in type 1 diabetes. Using immunoSEQ multiplex PCR, the repertoire was profiled, and TCRdb retains in-frame clones only, with some absent. The data hold 200,000 to 250,000 clones, with approximately 11% observed a single time. Sequencing was performed on central memory CD4+ T cells from blood. The source of these receptors is a man aged 18-30 years in good health. The CDR3 runs from the conserved cysteine through the conserved F or W. D genes are given only for firm matches. Part of the rows lack a size; the others show once, few, many or a class for expanded clones.

v_gene	d_gene	j_gene	abundance	CDR3aa	CDR3nt
TRBV9	.	TRBJ2-5	.	CASSLGTRETQYF	TGTGCCAGCAGCCTCGGGACGCGAGAGACCCAGTACTTC
TRBV29-1	.	TRBJ2-3	.	CSVDVGDTQYF	TGCAGCGTTGACGTAGGGGATACGCAGTATTTT
TRBV19	.	TRBJ2-6	few	CASQREEESSGANVLTF	TGTGCCAGCCAAAGGGAAGAGGAGAGCTCTGGGGCCAACGTCCTGACTTTC
TRBV7-2	.	TRBJ1-1	many	CASSAVWDTEAFF	TGTGCCAGCAGCGCCGTTTGGGACACTGAAGCTTTCTTT
TRBV10-3	TRBD1	TRBJ2-1	few	CAIRQDRGQRYNEQFF	TGTGCCATCAGACAAGACAGGGGGCAAAGGTACAATGAGCAGTTCTTC
TRBV6-1	.	TRBJ2-7	.	CASIKTYSASYEQYF	TGTGCCAGCATTAAGACTTATTCAGCCTCCTACGAGCAGTACTTC
TRBV7-2	.	TRBJ2-7	.	CASSSPDRARYEQYF	TGTGCCAGCAGCTCCCCAGACCGGGCCCGCTACGAGCAGTACTTC
TRBV28	.	TRBJ2-3	few	CASSLQTDTQYF	TGTGCCAGCAGTTTACAGACAGATACGCAGTATTTT
TRBV10-3	.	TRBJ1-2	many	CAISTDGDYGYTF	TGTGCCATCAGCACAGACGGAGACTATGGCTACACCTTC
TRBV5-4	.	TRBJ2-2	few	CASSRGNTGELFF	TGTGCCAGCAGCAGAGGGAACACCGGGGAGCTGTTTTTT
TRBV10-3	TRBD1	TRBJ2-3	few	CAISQGASTDTQYF	TGTGCCATCAGCCAGGGGGCCAGCACAGATACGCAGTATTTT
TRBV7-9	.	TRBJ2-1	.	CASSLVSSYNEQFF	TGTGCCAGCAGCCTCGTTTCCTCCTACAATGAGCAGTTCTTC
TRBV30	TRBD2	TRBJ2-1	few	CAWSLSLAGVSDEQFF	TGTGCCTGGAGTTTATCGCTAGCGGGAGTCAGTGATGAGCAGTTCTTC
TRBV29-1	TRBD1	TRBJ1-4	few	CSALGTGGEKLFF	TGCAGCGCCTTGGGGACAGGGGGTGAAAAACTGTTTTTT
TRBV25-1	.	TRBJ1-4	few	CASSDTGLANEKLFF	TGTGCCAGCAGTGACACAGGGTTAGCTAATGAAAAACTGTTTTTT
TRBV9	.	TRBJ1-5	many	CASSVTGLSSQPQHF	TGTGCCAGCAGCGTAACAGGGCTCTCAAGTCAGCCCCAGCATTTT
TRBV30	.	TRBJ2-1	.	CAWSPGAHNEQFF	TGTGCCTGGAGTCCCGGGGCACACAATGAGCAGTTCTTC
TRBV11-2	TRBD2	TRBJ2-3	few	CASSPLAGALTDTQYF	TGTGCCAGCAGCCCCCTGGCGGGAGCTCTCACAGATACGCAGTATTTT
TRBV6-6	.	TRBJ2-7	few	CASSRAAGAYEQYF	TGTGCCAGCAGCCGCGCCGCCGGAGCCTACGAGCAGTACTTC
TRBV18	TRBD2	TRBJ2-1	.	CASSPLAGVAIF	TGTGCCAGCTCACCCCTAGCGGGAGTGGCGATCTTC
TRBV19	TRBD1	TRBJ2-4	.	CASGTVGKNIQYF	TGTGCCAGTGGGACAGTCGGCAAAAACATTCAGTACTTC
TRBV27	TRBD1	TRBJ2-7	.	CASSTPGTGYHEQYF	TGTGCCAGCAGTACACCCGGGACAGGGTACCACGAGCAGTACTTC